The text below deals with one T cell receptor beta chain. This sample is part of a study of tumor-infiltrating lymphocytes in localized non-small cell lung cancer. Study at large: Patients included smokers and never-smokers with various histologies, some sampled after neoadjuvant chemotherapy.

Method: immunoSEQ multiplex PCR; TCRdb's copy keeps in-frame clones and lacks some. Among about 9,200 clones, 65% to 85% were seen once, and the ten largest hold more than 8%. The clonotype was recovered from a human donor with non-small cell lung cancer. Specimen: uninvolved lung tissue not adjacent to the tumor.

CDR3 bases: TGTGCCAGCAGCTTAGAAAGAGGGGATCAGCCCCAGCATTTT. It translates to CASSLERGDQPQHF. The chain uses TRBV7-6 and TRBJ1-5; a weak D match, TRBD1 (5 bases). The V end was cut by 1 base, the J end by 5 bases, with 9 bases between. The V gene's germline CDR1 is SGHVS and CDR2 FNYEAQ. This CDR3 is built from 14 residues.